The clone carrying this T cell receptor (beta chain) was seen at least ten times. Unique molecular identifiers featured in how the TCRbeta library was prepared. TCRdb ran MiXCR on the PCR reads and lists one entry per CDR3 protein. In the table there are 640,000 or so distinct CDR3 sequences, 16% of which are singletons. This entry is derived from a study of T-cell reconstitution after alpha-beta-depleted transplantation in children. Germline CDR1 reads PRHDT; CDR2 reads FYEKMQ (reference sequence). Trimming took 4 bases from V and 0 from J, leaving 10 bases between them. The CDR3 runs 15 residues. This chain connects TRBV13 to TRBJ2-1; possibly TRBD2 for D (5 bases). The specimen was PBMCs from the stem cell graft donor, collected from the stem cell graft. The sequence derives from a human donor who donated a stem cell graft to a child with acute myeloid leukemia. The DNA of the CDR3 is TGTGCCAGCAGCTACGGCCGGGACTCCTACAATGAGCAGTTCTTC. It codes for CASSYGRDSYNEQFF.